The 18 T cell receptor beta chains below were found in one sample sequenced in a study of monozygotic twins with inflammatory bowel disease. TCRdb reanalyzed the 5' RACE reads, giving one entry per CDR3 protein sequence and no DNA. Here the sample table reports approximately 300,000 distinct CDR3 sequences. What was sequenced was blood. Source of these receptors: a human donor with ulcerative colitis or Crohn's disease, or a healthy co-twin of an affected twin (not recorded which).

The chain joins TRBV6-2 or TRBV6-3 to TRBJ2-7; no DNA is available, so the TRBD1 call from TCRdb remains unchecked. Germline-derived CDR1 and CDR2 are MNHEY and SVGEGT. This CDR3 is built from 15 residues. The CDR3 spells CASSNGQKYSYEQYF.

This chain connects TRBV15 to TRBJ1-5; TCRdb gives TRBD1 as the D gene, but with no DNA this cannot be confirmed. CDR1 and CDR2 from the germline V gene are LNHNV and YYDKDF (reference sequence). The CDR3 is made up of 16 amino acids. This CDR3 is CATSRKGQGSNQPQHF.

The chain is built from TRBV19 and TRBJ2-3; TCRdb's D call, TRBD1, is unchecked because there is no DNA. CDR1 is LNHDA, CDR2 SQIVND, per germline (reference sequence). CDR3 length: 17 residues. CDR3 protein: CASRDRPGAHSTDTQYF.

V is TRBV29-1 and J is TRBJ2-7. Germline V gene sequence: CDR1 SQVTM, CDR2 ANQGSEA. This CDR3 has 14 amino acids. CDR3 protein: CSVDHWNTTYEQYF.

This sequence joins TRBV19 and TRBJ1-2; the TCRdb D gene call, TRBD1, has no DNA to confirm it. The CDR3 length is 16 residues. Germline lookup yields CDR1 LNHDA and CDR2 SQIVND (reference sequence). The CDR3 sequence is CASSPLGQGIDYGYTF. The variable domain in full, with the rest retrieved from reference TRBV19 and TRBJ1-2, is DGGITQSPKYLFRKEGQNVTLSCEQNLNHDAMYWYRQDPGQGLRLIYYSQIVNDFQKGDIAEGYSVSREKKESFPLTVTSAQKNPTAFYLCASSPLGQGIDYGYTFGSGTRLTVV.

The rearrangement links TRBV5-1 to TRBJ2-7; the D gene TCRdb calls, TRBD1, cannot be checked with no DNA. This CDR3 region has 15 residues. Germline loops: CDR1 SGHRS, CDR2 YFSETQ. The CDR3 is CASSLRTAGVDEQYF.

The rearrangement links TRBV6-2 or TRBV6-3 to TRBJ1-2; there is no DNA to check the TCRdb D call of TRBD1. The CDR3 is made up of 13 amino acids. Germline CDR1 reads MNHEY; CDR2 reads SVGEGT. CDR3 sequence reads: CASSHGQAFGYTF.

CDR3 loop: CASSHATGKLPGELFF. The rearrangement uses TRBV18 and TRBJ2-2; the TCRdb D gene call, TRBD1, has no DNA to confirm it. CDR3 length equals 16 residues. Germline assignment: CDR1 KGHSH and CDR2 LQKENI.

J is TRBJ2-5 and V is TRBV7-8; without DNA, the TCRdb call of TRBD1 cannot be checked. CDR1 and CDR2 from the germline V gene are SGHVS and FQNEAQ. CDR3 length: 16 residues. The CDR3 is CASSIRDKAIQETQYF.

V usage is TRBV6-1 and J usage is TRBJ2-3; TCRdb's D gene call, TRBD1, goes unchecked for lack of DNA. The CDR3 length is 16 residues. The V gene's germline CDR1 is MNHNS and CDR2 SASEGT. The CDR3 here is CASSPNRGQGTDTQYF.

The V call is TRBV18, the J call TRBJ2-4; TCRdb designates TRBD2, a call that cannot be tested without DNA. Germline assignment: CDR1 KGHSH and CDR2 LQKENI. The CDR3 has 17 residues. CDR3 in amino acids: CASSPPGATSGKNIQYF. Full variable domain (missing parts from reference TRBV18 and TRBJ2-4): NAGVMQNPRHLVRRRGQEARLRCSPMKGHSHVYWYRQLPEEGLKFMVYLQKENIIDESGMPKERFSAEFPKEGPSILRIQQVVRGDSAAYFCASSPPGATSGKNIQYFGAGTRLSVL.

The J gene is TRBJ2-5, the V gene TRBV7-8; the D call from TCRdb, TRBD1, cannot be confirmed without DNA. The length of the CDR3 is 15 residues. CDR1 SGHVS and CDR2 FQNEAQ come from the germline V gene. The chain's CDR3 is CASSAHRVSRETQYF. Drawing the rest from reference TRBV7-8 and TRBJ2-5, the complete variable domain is GAGVSQSPRYKVAKRGQDVALRCDPISGHVSLFWYQQALGQGPEFLTYFQNEAQLDKSGLPSDRFFAERPEGSVSTLKIQRTQQEDSAVYLCASSAHRVSRETQYFGPGTRLLVL.

CDR3 amino acids: CASSYLSGRGYTF. The chain couples TRBV6-2 or TRBV6-3 to TRBJ1-2. The CDR3 is 13 amino acids. The germline gives CDR1 MNHEY, CDR2 SVGEGT.

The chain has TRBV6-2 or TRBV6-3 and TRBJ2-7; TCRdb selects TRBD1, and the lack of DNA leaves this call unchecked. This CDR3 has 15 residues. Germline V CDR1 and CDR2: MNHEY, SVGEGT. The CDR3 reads CASSPLGIELDEQYF.

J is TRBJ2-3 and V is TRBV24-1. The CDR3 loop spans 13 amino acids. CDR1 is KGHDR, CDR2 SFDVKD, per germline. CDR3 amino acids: CATTQDGTDTQYF.

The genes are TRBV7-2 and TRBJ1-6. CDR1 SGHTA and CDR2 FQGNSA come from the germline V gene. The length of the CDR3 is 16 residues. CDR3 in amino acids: CASRSSGGHENSPLHF.

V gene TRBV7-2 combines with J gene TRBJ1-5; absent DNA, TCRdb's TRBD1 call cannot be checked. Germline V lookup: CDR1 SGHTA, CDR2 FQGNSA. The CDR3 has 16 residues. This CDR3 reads CASSLITGQNYQPQHF.

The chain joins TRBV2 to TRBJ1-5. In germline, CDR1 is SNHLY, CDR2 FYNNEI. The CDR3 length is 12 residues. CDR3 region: CASTEDSPPQHF.